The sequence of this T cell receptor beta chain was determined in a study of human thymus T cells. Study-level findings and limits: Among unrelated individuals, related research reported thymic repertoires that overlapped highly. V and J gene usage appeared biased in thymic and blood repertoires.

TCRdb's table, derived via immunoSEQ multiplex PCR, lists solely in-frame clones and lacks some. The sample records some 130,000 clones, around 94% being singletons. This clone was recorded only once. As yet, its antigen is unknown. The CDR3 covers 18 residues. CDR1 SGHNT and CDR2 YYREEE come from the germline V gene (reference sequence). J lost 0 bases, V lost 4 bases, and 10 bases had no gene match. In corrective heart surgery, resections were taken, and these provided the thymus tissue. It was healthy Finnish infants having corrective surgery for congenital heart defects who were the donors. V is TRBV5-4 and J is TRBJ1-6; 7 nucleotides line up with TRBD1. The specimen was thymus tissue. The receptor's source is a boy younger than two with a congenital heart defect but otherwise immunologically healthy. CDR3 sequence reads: CASSPRRTGDSYNSPLHF. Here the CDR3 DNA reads TGTGCCAGCAGCCCCCGTAGAACAGGGGACTCCTATAATTCACCCCTCCACTTT.